This T cell receptor (beta chain) was retrieved from a study of blood T cell repertoires in COVID-19. Across the whole study: The cDNA or gDNA used as material had been derived from T cells, B-cell-depleted T cells, or PBMCs.

The repertoire was sequenced with immunoSEQ multiplex PCR; TCRdb's copy has only in-frame clones and lacks some. The sample has 390,000 or so clones, 80% to 90% seen once. Patients in Seattle were enrolled during active infection, then followed longitudinally. Trimming cost V 8 bases and J 7 bases; bases outside gene matches: 11. Germline CDR1 and CDR2: MDHEN and SYDVKM. There are 14 residues in the CDR3. Specimen: peripheral blood. This sequence was found in a woman aged 30 to 39 with COVID-19, enrolled during active disease. The chain combines TRBV28 with TRBJ2-1, with 7 bases fitting TRBD1. CDR3 region: CASESPLQGNEQFF. CDR3 bases: TGTGCCAGCGAGAGCCCCTTACAGGGGAATGAGCAGTTCTTC.